One and the same sample provided the 12 T cell receptor beta chains below, sequenced in a study of blood T cell repertoires in COVID-19. Sequenced by immunoSEQ multiplex PCR; TCRdb stores in-frame clones only, minus some. The table includes about 150,000 clones, under 90% detected once. Sequencing input: PBMCs or T cells enriched from blood (not recorded which). These receptor sequences come from a woman aged 50 to 65 who had recovered from COVID-19.

J is TRBJ1-5 and V is TRBV18; TRBD1 matches 7 bases. CDR3 length equals 14 residues. Germline V gives CDR1 KGHSH, CDR2 LQKENI. Germline trimming cut 3 bases from V and 7 bases from J; bases unmatched to any gene: 6. The CDR3 nucleotides are TGTGCCAGCTCACCTCAGCAGGGGGAACAGCCCCAGCATTTT. Translated: CASSPQQGEQPQHF. Full variable domain (remainder filled in from reference TRBV18 and TRBJ1-5): NAGVMQNPRHLVRRRGQEARLRCSPMKGHSHVYWYRQLPEEGLKFMVYLQKENIIDESGMPKERFSAEFPKEGPSILRIQQVVRGDSAAYFCASSPQQGEQPQHFGDGTRLSIL.

This sequence joins TRBV5-4 and TRBJ1-3; D is unresolved. This CDR3 has 15 residues. The V end was cut by 4 bases, the J end by 1 base, with 12 bases between. The germline V gene encodes CDR1 SGHNT and CDR2 YYREEE (reference sequence). The DNA for the CDR3 is TGTGCCAGCAGCCGGGGATGGGAATCTGGAAACACCATATATTTT. Translated, it gives CASSRGWESGNTIYF.

The chain carries TRBV11-1 and TRBJ1-1; D gene unclear. This CDR3 has 13 amino acids. Per germline, CDR1 SGHAT and CDR2 FQDESV (reference sequence). The germline V and J ends were trimmed by 1 base and 5 bases, with 8 bases remaining between them. CDR3 sequence reads: CASSLGSVTEAFF. DNA for the CDR3: TGTGCCAGCAGCTTAGGCTCGGTGACTGAAGCTTTCTTT.

The V and J genes are TRBV5-1 and TRBJ2-5, with TRBD2 matching over 11 bases. The CDR3 consists of 15 residues. V dropped 5 bases and J dropped 2; count of bases not matched to a gene: 5. Germline V gene lookup returns CDR1 SGHRS and CDR2 YFSETQ. CDR3 region: CASRTGTSGQETQYF. The CDR3 region has the DNA TGCGCCAGCAGAACCGGGACTAGCGGACAAGAGACCCAGTACTTC.

V and J are TRBV3-1 (or the pseudogene TRBV3-2) and TRBJ1-2; a possible D gene is TRBD1 (5 bases). This CDR3 contains 11 residues. Germline CDR1 is LGHDT and CDR2 is YNNKEL (reference sequence). The V end lost 4 bases, the J end lost 14 bases, and 14 bases lay between the germline ends. CDR3 loop: CASSPTVPLTF. In DNA, the CDR3 is TGTGCCAGCAGCCCGACAGTTCCCCTTACCTTC.

The chain combines TRBV4-3 with TRBJ1-5, with D hard to call. The CDR3 loop spans 16 amino acids. Between the trimmed V and J ends, which lost 0 bases and 2 bases, there was a span of 11 bases. CDR1 LGHNA and CDR2 YSLEER come from the germline V gene. CDR3 loop: CASSQESMEGNQPQHF. CDR3 DNA: TGCGCCAGCAGCCAAGAGTCGATGGAGGGCAATCAGCCCCAGCATTTT.

The rearrangement links TRBV6-5 to TRBJ2-5; a possible D gene is TRBD1 (6 bases). This CDR3 spans 14 amino acids. CDR1 and CDR2 (germline): MNHEY, SVGAGI. Trimming removed 7 bases at V and 5 bases at J, with 17 bases between. Here the CDR3 DNA reads TGTGCCAGCACTTCGGTGGGGGCAGGGGAGACCCAGTACTTC. Protein product: CASTSVGAGETQYF.

This clone was detected once. The chain has TRBV7-2 and TRBJ2-5, with 10 bases identical to TRBD1. This CDR3 contains 17 residues. V dropped 0 bases and J dropped 4; count of bases not matched to a gene: 8. Germline lookup yields CDR1 SGHTA and CDR2 FQGNSA. CDR3 protein: CASSLARLRTGGETQYF. In nucleotides, the CDR3 is TGTGCCAGCAGCTTAGCCAGGTTGCGGACAGGGGGAGAGACCCAGTACTTC.

This sequence joins TRBV19 and TRBJ1-2; no clear D gene. This CDR3 has 14 amino acids. Trimming took off 7 bases at V and 8 bases at J, with 20 bases between the two ends. The germline V gene encodes CDR1 LNHDA and CDR2 SQIVND (reference sequence). The CDR3 DNA follows: TGTGCCAGTACCCCGTCATCAGGATCTGGCGGCTACACCTTC. This sequence encodes CASTPSSGSGGYTF. Supplemented by reference TRBV19 and TRBJ1-2, the full variable domain reads DGGITQSPKYLFRKEGQNVTLSCEQNLNHDAMYWYRQDPGQGLRLIYYSQIVNDFQKGDIAEGYSVSREKKESFPLTVTSAQKNPTAFYLCASTPSSGSGGYTFGSGTRLTVV.

This chain uses TRBV19 with TRBJ2-5, with TRBD2 matching over 14 bases. The CDR3 sequence is 19 residues long. V trimming: 4 bases; J trimming: 7 bases; junction bases outside the gene matches: 17. Germline V gene lookup returns CDR1 LNHDA and CDR2 SQIVND (reference sequence). DNA for the CDR3: TGTGCCAGTAGTACCAGCCACAGGACTAGCGGGGGGCCTATGGCGACCCAGTACTTC. It specifies CASSTSHRTSGGPMATQYF.

As regards this clone: One end of the junction does not line up with germline, which may come from a read error. The chain recombines TRBV12-3 or TRBV12-4 with TRBJ1-2; TRBD1 matches at 9 bases. CDR3 length equals 13 residues. The CDR3 sequence: CASSSLVGQGRSF. Here the CDR3 DNA reads TGTGCCAGCAGTTCTCTCGTGGGACAGGGTCGTAGCTTC.

This clone appeared once. The V gene is TRBV11-2, the J gene TRBJ2-2; D perhaps matches TRBD1 (7 bases). Germline loops: CDR1 SGHAT, CDR2 FQNNGV. This CDR3 contains 15 residues. The V end was cut by 5 bases, the J end by 6 bases, with 16 bases between. CDR3 in DNA: TGTGCCAGCAGCCCCGGAGGGGGCCGGCCCGGGGAGCTGTTTTTT. This gives the protein CASSPGGGRPGELFF.